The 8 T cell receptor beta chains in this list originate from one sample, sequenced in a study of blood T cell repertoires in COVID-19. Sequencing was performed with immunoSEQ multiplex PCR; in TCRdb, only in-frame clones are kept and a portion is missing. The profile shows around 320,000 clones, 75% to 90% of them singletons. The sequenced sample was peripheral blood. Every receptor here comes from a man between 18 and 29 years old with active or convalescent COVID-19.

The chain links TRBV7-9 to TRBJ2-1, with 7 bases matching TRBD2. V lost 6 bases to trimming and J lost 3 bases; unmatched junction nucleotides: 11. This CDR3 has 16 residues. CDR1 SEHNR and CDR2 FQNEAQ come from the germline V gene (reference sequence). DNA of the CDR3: TGTGCCAGCAGAGAAGGAGCGGGACTTTTCTACAATGAGCAGTTCTTC. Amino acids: CASREGAGLFYNEQFF.

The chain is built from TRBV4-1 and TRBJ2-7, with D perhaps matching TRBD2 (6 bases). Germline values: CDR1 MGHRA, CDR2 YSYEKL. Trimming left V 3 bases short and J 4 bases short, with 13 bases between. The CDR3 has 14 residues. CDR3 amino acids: CASSHIGRGYEQYF. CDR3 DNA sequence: TGCGCCAGCAGCCATATCGGGAGAGGGTACGAGCAGTACTTC.

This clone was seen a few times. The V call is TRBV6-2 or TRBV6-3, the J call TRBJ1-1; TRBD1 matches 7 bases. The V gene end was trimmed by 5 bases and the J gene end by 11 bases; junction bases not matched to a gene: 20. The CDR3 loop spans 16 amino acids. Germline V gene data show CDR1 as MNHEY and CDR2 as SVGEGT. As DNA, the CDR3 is TGTGCCAGCAGTCCGGTCGGAGGGGGCGAGCCTCTTGAGGCTTTCTTT. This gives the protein CASSPVGGGEPLEAFF.

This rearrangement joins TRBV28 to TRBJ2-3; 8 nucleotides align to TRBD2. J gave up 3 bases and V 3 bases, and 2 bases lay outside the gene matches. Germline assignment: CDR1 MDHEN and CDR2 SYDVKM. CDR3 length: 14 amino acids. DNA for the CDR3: TGTGCCAGCAGTTTCGTAGCGGGAACAGATACGCAGTATTTT. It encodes CASSFVAGTDTQYF. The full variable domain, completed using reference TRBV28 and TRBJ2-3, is DVKVTQSSRYLVKRTGEKVFLECVQDMDHENMFWYRQDPGLGLRLIYFSYDVKMKEKGDIPEGYSVSREKKERFSLILESASTNQTSMYLCASSFVAGTDTQYFGPGTRLTVL.

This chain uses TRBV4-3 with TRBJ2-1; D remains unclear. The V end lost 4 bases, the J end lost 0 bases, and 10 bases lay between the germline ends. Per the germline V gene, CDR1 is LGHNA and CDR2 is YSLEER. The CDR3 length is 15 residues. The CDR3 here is CASSPEWSSYNEQFF. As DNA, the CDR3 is TGCGCCAGCAGCCCCGAATGGAGCTCCTACAATGAGCAGTTCTTC.

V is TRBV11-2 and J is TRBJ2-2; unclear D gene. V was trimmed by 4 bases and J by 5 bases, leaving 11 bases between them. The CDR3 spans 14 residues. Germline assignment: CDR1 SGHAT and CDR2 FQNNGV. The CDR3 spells CASSYRSRTGELFF. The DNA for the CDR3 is TGTGCCAGCAGCTACCGGAGTAGGACCGGGGAGCTGTTTTTT.

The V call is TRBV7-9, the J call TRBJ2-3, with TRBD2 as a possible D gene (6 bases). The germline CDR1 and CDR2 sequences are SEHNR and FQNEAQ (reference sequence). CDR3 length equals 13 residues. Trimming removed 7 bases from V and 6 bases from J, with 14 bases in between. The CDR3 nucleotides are TGTGCCAGCATCCCGGGAGTAGGGGATACGCAGTATTTT. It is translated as CASIPGVGDTQYF.

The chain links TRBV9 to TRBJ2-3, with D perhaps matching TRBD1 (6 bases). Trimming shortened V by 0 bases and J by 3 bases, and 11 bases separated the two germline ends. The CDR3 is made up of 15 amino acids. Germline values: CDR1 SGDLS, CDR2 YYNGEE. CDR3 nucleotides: TGTGCCAGCAGCGTAGGTCAGGGGAATACAGATACGCAGTATTTT. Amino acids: CASSVGQGNTDTQYF.